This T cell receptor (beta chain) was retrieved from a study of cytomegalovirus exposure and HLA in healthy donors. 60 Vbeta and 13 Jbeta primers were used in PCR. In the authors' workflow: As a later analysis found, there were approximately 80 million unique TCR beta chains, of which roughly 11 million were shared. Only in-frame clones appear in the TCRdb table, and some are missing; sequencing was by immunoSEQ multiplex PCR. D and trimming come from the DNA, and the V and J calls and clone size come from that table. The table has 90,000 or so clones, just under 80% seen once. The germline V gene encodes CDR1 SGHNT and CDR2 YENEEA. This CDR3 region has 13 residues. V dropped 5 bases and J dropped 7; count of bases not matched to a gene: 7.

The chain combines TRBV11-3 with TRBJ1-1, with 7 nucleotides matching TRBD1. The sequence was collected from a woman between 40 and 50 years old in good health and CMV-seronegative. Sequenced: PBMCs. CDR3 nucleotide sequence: TGTGCCAGCAGCCCGAACAGGGGTAGTGAAGCTTTCTTT. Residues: CASSPNRGSEAFF.